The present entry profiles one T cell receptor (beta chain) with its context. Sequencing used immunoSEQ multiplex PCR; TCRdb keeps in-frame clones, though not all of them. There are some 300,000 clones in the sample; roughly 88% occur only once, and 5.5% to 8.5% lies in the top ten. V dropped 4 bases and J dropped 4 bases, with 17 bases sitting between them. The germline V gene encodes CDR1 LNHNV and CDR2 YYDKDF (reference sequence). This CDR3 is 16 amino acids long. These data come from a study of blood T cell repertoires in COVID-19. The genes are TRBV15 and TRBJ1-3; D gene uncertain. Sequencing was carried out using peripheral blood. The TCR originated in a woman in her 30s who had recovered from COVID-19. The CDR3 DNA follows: TGTGCCACCAGCAAGGGAACCGCCCGGAGGGGAAACACCATATATTTT. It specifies CATSKGTARRGNTIYF.